The 2 T cell receptor beta chains below come from one sample, sequenced in a study of blood T cell repertoires in COVID-19. The protocol was immunoSEQ multiplex PCR, while the TCRdb copy is restricted to in-frame clones and leaves out a portion. Among 150,000 to 200,000 clones listed, 70% to 90% were seen once. The source material was peripheral blood. These receptors were collected from a human donor with active or convalescent COVID-19. The donor label of this sample is uncertain.

This clone was counted once. The J gene is TRBJ1-1, the V gene TRBV18; 9 bases map to TRBD1. Germline CDR1 is KGHSH and CDR2 is LQKENI. Trimming removed 3 bases from V and 1 base from J; junction bases left unmatched: 6. CDR3 size: 16 residues. CDR3 region: CASSPLPGQGNTEAFF. The DNA of the CDR3 is TGTGCCAGCTCACCTCTCCCGGGACAGGGGAACACTGAAGCTTTCTTT. The full variable domain, in which reference TRBV18 and TRBJ1-1 provide the parts outside the CDR3, is NAGVMQNPRHLVRRRGQEARLRCSPMKGHSHVYWYRQLPEEGLKFMVYLQKENIIDESGMPKERFSAEFPKEGPSILRIQQVVRGDSAAYFCASSPLPGQGNTEAFFGQGTRLTVV.

The chain employs TRBV15 and TRBJ2-7; maybe TRBD1 (5 bases). Germline V lookup: CDR1 LNHNV, CDR2 YYDKDF (reference sequence). Trimming shortened V by 0 bases and J by 3 bases, and 15 bases separated the two germline ends. The CDR3 is made up of 16 amino acids. DNA of the CDR3: TGTGCCACCAGCAGAGAAGGGGTGTCGGGTGGCTACGAGCAGTACTTC. Its protein product is CATSREGVSGGYEQYF.